This T cell receptor beta chain was recorded in a study of blood T cells in healthy people across ages. A second roughly 7 to 11 cycle PCR used barcoded and J-beta primers. All cDNA molecules were each tagged by a template-switch adaptor with 12 random nucleotides. TCRdb processed the 5' RACE reads anew with MiXCR; each CDR3 protein has one entry. The data contain about 930,000 distinct CDR3 sequences, under 35% of them singletons. With V trimmed by 3 bases and J by 7 bases, 4 bases remained unmatched. This CDR3 region has 14 residues. Per the germline V gene, CDR1 is LGHNA and CDR2 is YNFKEQ. The same sample was also used in a study of T cells of mothers and their children. According to that study: The people who donated were a few healthy Caucasian mothers and their six children. Slightly higher, non-significant overlap characterized related mother-child pairs relative to unrelated pairs.

The J gene is TRBJ2-2, the V gene TRBV4-2; 8 bases align to TRBD1. Material: blood. This receptor was identified in a woman in her thirties or forties in good health. The CDR3 reads CASSQSTGDGELFF. Written as DNA, the CDR3 is TGTGCCAGCAGCCAGTCGACAGGGGACGGGGAGCTGTTTTTT.